Below, 5 T cell receptor beta chains from the same sample are listed, as sequenced in a study of T-cell memory formation after mild COVID-19. TCRdb redid the calling of the 5' RACE reads with MiXCR, one entry per CDR3 protein. The sample yields about 560,000 distinct CDR3 sequences, 15% to 20% seen once. Sample: PBMCs or a T cell subset sorted from them (not recorded which). The receptors were gathered from an adult woman who had mild COVID-19 (a few samples of this study predate the infection). Cell type and time point are not known.

This clonotype was counted only a few times. J is TRBJ2-1 and V is TRBV3-1, with TRBD2 matching 8 bases. V gave up 4 bases and J gave up 5 bases; unmatched junction bases: 13. Germline-derived CDR1 and CDR2 are LGHDT and YNNKEL (reference sequence). CDR3 length equals 17 residues. Here the CDR3 reads CASSPRTGTRINNEQFF. DNA of the CDR3: TGTGCCAGCAGCCCCCGAACCGGGACTAGGATCAACAATGAGCAGTTCTTC.

The rearrangement uses TRBV6-1 and TRBJ2-5; TRBD2 might be the D (6 bases). Germline V gives CDR1 MNHNS, CDR2 SASEGT. Trimming pared 6 bases from V and 4 bases from J, leaving 15 bases between. The CDR3 runs to 14 residues. CDR3 nucleotides: TGTGCCAGCAGGACCGTCGGGACTCGAGAGACCCAGTACTTC. As protein: CASRTVGTRETQYF.

This clonotype was recorded a few times. V usage is TRBV20-1 and J usage is TRBJ2-1; 11 positions agree with TRBD2. V was pared by 6 bases and J by 5 bases, with 6 bases of the junction left unmatched. Germline assignment: CDR1 DFQATT and CDR2 SNEGSKA (reference sequence). The CDR3 is made up of 14 amino acids. CDR3 region: CSAVGTSGNNEQFF. The DNA for the CDR3 is TGCAGTGCGGTCGGGACTAGCGGTAACAATGAGCAGTTCTTC.

The chain uses TRBV5-1 and TRBJ1-1; possibly TRBD1 for D (5 bases). This CDR3 region has 15 residues. V lost 0 bases and J lost 5, with 14 bases in between. Germline loops: CDR1 SGHRS, CDR2 YFSETQ. The CDR3 bases are TGCGCCAGCAGCTTGGGGGACTCTAGGGGTACTGAAGCTTTCTTT. Amino acids: CASSLGDSRGTEAFF.

V usage is TRBV19 and J usage is TRBJ2-3; the D gene is possibly TRBD2 (6 bases). The CDR3 has 14 amino acids. Germline CDR1 is LNHDA and CDR2 is SQIVND (reference sequence). The V and J ends lost 3 bases and 0 bases respectively, with 7 bases between them. The DNA of the CDR3 is TGTGCCAGTAGTATGGCGGGGAGCACAGATACGCAGTATTTT. As protein: CASSMAGSTDTQYF.